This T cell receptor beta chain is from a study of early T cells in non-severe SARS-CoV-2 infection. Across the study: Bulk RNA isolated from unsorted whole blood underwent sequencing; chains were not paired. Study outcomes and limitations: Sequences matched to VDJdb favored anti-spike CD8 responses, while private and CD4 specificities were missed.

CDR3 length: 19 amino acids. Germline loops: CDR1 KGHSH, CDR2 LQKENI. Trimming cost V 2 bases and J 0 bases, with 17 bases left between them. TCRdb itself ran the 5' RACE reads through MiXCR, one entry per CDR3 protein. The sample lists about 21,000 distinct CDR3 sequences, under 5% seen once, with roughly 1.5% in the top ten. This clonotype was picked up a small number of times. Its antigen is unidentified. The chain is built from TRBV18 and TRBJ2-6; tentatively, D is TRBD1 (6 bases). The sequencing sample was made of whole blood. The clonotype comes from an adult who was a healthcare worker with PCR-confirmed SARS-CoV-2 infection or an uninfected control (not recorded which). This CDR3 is CASSPIRGGGNSGANVLTF. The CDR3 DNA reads TGTGCCAGCTCACCAATCAGGGGCGGCGGTAACTCTGGGGCCAACGTCCTGACTTTC.